This T cell receptor (beta chain) was captured by sequencing in a study of cytomegalovirus exposure and HLA in healthy donors. Use of 60 Vbeta and 13 Jbeta primers characterized the PCR. The table came from immunoSEQ multiplex PCR; TCRdb's copy has only in-frame clones and leaves some out. Here the sample spans 100,000 to 150,000 clones, roughly 79% being singletons. Trimming cost V 7 bases and J 0 bases; bases outside gene matches: 3. This CDR3 contains 14 residues. CDR1 SNHLY and CDR2 FYNNEI come from the germline V gene. The sample consisted of PBMCs. The chain combines TRBV2 with TRBJ1-1; 9 bases fit TRBD1. The sequence came from a woman aged 18-29 years in good health and CMV-seronegative. CDR3 residues: CASIQGALNTEAFF. CDR3 nucleotide sequence: TGTGCCAGCATACAGGGGGCTTTGAACACTGAAGCTTTCTTT.